The rows below give T cell receptor beta chains drawn from one sample of a study of control samples from healthy donors and cancer patients. Libraries were prepared by immunoSEQ multiplex PCR; TCRdb keeps only in-frame clonotypes and omits some of them. The sample includes about 410,000 clones, approximately 92% of them seen just once. The sequencing sample was made of PBMCs. These receptors all stem from a man aged 40-50 years with head and neck cancer. Both conserved end residues are trimmed from each CDR3.

CDR3 | V
ASSSIAGGDRQF | TRBV7-9
ASSSATGPTVGEAF | TRBV28
ASSFPGTYVQY | TRBV28
ASSYHLEAEAF | TRBV11-1
ASSYSRQPNYGYT | TRBV6-6
ATSGTLHTGELF | TRBV24-1
ASSQHQGADNEQF | TRBV14
ASSLGAIQETQY | TRBV7-9
ASSFPNEKLF | TRBV12-3/TRBV12-4
ASSLEVQGGTQY | TRBV5-4
AWTQITEAF | TRBV30
ASSDGSVTDTQY | TRBV10-2
ASTPVGASSYEQY | TRBV7-2
ASSEQGLAESYEQY | TRBV2
ASSLEANYEQY | TRBV7-9
SVQTDRYNEQF | TRBV29-1
ASSYYGGPGTLEAF | TRBV7-9
ASSQVRGHEQY | TRBV3-1/TRBV3-2
ASQTGSSYEQY | TRBV5-6
ASSDPGTGRPDTQY | TRBV7-3
ASSLISSGNTGELF | TRBV7-3
ASSVGGQGRSSNQPQH | TRBV6-1
ASSPLGGKGEQF | TRBV9
ASSHVAGVNTEAF | TRBV4-3
ASSLGLAGYTDTQY | TRBV28
ASSLLTEVYDGYT | TRBV7-2
ASSPGQWPGYT | TRBV12-3/TRBV12-4
ASSSRTGGSAEAF | TRBV6-5
ASSLDPLVGALGTSGTNSYEQY | TRBV13
ASSQEGLAGGPAGELF | TRBV4-2
ASSPVWDGQETQY | TRBV4-1
ASSLGSGGETQY | TRBV11-2
ASKKFSGNTIY | TRBV27
ASSRSHNQPQH | TRBV12-3/TRBV12-4
ASSYRLAGGTQETQY | TRBV5-1
ASSPRGTANYGYT | TRBV7-2
ASSRLEGPEKLF | TRBV6-5
ASSLGTAGADGYT | TRBV6-5
ASSLSHGPYGYT | TRBV14
ASRHTDTQY | TRBV12-3/TRBV12-4
ASSVTGGWDSYEQY | TRBV11-2
ASSLVGAYGYT | TRBV28
ASSARTGNTEAF | TRBV4-1
ASSPDIGFDYGYT | TRBV18
ASSYSYQPQH | TRBV6-2/TRBV6-3
ASSSATRQPQH | TRBV6-5